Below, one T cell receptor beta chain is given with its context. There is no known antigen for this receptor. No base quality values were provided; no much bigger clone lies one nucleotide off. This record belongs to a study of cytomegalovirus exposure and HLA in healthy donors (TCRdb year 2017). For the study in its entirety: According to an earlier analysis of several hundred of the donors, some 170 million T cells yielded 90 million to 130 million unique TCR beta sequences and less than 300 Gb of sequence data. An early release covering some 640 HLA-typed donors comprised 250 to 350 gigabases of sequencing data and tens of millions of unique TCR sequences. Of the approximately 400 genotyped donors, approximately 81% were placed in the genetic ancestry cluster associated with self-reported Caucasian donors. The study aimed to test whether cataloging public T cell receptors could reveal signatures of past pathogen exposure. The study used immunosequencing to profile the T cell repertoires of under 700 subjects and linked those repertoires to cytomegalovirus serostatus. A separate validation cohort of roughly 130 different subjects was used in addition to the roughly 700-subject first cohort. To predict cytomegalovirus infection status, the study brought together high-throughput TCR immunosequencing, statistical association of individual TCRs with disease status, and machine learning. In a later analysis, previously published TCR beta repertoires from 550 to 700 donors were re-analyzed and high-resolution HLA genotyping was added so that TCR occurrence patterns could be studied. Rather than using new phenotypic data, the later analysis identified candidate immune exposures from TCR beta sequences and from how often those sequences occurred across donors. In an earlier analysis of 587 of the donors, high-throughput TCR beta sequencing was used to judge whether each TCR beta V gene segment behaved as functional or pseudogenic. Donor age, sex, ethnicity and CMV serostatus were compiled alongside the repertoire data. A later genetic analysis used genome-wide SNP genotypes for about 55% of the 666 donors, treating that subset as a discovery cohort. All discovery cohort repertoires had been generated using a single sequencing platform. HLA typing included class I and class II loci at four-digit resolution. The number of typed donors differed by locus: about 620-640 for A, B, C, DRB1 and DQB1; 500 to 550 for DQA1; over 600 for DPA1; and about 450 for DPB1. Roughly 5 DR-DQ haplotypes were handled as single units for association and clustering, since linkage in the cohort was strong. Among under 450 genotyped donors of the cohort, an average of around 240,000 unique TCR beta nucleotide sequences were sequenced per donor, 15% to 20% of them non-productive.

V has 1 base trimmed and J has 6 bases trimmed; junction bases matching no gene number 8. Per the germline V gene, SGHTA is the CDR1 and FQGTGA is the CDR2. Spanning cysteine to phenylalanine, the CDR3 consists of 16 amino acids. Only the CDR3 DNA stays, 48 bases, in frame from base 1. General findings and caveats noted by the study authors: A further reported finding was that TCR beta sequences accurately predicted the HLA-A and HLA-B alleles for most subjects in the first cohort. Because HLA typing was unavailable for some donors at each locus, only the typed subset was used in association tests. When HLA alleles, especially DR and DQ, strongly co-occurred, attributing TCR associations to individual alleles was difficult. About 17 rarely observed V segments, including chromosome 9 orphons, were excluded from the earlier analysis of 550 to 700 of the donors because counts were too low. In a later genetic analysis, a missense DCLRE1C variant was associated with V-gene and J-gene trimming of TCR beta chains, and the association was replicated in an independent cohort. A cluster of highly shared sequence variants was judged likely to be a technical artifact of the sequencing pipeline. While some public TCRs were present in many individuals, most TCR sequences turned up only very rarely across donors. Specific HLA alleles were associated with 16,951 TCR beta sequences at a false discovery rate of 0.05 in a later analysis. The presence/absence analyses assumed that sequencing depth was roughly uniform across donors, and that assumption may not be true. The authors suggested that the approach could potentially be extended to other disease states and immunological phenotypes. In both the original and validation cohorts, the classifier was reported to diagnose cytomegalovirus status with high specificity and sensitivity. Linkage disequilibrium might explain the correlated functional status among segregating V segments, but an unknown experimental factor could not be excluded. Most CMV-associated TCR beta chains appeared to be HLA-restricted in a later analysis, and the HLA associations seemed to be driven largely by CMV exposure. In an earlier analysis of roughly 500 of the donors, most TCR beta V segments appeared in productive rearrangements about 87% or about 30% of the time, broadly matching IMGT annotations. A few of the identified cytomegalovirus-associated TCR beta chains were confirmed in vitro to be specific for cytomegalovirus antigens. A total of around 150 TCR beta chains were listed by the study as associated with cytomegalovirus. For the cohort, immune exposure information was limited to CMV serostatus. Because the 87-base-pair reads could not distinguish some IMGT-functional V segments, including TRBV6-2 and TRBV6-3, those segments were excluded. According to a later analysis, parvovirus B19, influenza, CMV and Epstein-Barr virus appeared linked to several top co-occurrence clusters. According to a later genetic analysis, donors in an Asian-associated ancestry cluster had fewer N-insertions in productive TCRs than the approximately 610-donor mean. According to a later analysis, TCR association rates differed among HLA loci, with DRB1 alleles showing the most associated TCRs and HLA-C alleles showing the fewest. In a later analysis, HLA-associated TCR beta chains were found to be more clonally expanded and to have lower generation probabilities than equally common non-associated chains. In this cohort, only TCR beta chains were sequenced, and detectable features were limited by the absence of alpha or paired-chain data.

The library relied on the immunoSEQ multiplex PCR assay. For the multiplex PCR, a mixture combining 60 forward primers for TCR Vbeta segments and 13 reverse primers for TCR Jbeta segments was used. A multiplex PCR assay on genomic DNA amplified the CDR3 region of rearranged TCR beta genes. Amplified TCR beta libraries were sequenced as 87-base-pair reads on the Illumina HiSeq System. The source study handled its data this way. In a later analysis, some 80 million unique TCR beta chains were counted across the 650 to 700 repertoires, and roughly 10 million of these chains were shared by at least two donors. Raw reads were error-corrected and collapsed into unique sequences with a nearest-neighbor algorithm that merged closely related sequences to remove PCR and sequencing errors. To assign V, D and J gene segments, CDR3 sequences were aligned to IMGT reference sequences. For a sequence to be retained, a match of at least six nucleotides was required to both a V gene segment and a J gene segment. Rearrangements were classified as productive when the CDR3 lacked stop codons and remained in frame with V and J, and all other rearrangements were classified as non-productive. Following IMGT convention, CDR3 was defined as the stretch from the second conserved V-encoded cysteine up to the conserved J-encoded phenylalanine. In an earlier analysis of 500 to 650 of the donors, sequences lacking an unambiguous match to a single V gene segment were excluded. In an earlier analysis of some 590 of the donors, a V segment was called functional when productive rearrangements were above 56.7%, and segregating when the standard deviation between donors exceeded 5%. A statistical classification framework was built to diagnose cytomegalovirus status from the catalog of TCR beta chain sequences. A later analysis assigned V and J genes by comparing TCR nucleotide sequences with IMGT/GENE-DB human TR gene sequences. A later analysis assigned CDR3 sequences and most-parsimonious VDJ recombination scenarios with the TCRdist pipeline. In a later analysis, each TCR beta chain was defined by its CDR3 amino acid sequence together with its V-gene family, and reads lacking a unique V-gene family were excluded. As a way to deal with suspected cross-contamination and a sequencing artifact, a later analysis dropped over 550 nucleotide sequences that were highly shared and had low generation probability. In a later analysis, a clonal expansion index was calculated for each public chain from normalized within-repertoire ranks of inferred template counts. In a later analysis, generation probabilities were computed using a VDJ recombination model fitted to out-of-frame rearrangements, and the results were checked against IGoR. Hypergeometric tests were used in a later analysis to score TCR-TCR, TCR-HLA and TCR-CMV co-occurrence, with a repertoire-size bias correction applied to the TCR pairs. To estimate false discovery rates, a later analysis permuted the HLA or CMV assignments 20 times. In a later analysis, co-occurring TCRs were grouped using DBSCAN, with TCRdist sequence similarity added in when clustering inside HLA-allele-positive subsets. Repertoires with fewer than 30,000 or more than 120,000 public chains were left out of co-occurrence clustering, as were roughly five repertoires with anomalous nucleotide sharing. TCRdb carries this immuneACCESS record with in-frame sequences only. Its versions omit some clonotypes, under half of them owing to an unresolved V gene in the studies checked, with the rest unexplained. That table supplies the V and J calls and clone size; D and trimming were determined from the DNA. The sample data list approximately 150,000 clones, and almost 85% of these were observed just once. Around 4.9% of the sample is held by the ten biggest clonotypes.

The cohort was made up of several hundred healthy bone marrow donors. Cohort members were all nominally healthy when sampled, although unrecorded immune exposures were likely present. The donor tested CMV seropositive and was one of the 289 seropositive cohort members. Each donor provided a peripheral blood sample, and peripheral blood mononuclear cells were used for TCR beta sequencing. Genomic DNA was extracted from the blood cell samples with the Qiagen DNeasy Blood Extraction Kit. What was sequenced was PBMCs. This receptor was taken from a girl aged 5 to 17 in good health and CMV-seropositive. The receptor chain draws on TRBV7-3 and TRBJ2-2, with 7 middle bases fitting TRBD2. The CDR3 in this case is CASSLKEGTIPGELFF. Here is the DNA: TGTGCCAGCAGCTTAAAGGAGGGGACTATCCCCGGGGAGCTGTTTTTT.